This T cell receptor beta chain was sequenced for a study of cytomegalovirus exposure and HLA in healthy donors. Study conclusions and caveats: It was only CMV serostatus that was available as immune exposure information. TCR beta chains numbering 150 to 200 were designated cytomegalovirus-associated.

As for this clone: Its antigen remains unknown.

PCR employed 60 Vbeta and 13 Jbeta primers. Profiled with immunoSEQ multiplex PCR; TCRdb holds only in-frame clones, not every one. The data contain about 70,000 clones, over 70% of them singletons. This TCR came from a human donor in good health. Sequencing input: PBMCs.

The CDR3 protein is CASTTSGSKGETQYF. CDR3 DNA: TGCGCCAGCACGACCAGCGGGAGCAAGGGAGAGACCCAGTACTTC. The chain carries TRBV5-1 and TRBJ2-5; 8 nucleotides align to TRBD2. Germline V gene sequence: CDR1 SGHRS, CDR2 YFSETQ. Trimming at V came to 6 bases and at J to 4 bases, leaving 11 bases not matched to a gene. The CDR3 has 15 residues.